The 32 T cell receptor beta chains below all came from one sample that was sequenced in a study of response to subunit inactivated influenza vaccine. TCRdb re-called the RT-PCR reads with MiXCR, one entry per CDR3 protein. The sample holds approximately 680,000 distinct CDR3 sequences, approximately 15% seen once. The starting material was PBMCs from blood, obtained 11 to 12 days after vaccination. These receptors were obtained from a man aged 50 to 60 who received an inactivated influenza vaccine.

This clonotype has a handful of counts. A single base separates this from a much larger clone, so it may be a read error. The CDR3 DNA is TGCGCCAGCAGCTTGGGACAGTACTATGGCTACACCTTC. Its protein is CASSLGQYYGYTF. The chain employs TRBV5-1 and TRBJ1-2; a possible D gene is TRBD1 (5 bases). V was cut by 0 bases and J by 3 bases, with 6 bases left in between. The CDR3 is made up of 13 amino acids. CDR1 and CDR2 (germline): SGHRS, YFSETQ.

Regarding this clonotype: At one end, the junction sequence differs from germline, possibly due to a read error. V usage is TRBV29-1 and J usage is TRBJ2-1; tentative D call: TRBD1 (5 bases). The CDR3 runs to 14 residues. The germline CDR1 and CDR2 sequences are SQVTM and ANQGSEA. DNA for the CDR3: TGCAGCGTTGCAGGGCAGAACTCCAACAATGAGCAGTTCTTC. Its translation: CSVAGQNSNNEQFF.

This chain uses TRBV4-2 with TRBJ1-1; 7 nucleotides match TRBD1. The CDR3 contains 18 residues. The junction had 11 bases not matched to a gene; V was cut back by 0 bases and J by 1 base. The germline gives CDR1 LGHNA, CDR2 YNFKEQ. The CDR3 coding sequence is TGTGCCAGCAGCCAAGATCGTCGGGACAGAAGACCGAACACTGAAGCTTTCTTT. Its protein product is CASSQDRRDRRPNTEAFF.

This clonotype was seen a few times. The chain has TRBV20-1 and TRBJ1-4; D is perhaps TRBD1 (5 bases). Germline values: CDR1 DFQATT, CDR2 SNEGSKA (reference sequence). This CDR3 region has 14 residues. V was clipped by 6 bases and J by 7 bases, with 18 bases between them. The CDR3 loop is CSANPPGGGEKLFF. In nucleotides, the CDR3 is TGCAGTGCAAATCCCCCGGGGGGAGGTGAAAAACTGTTTTTT.

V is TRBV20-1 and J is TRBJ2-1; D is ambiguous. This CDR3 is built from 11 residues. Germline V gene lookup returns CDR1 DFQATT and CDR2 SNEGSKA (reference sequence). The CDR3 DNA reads TGCAGCTCCGCCCCCTACAATGAGCAGTTCTTC. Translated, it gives CSSAPYNEQFF.

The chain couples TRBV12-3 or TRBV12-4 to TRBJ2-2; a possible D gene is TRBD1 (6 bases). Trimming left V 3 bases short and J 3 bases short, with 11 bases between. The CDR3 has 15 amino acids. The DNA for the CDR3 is TGTGCCAGCAGTTTTAAACAGGGAGACACCGGGGAGCTGTTTTTT. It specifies CASSFKQGDTGELFF.

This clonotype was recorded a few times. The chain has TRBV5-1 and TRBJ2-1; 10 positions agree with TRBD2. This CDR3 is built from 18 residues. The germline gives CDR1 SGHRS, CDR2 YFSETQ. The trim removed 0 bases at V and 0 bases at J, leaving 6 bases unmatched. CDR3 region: CASSLAAGGPGSYNEQFF. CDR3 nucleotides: TGCGCCAGCAGCTTGGCAGCGGGAGGGCCCGGCTCCTACAATGAGCAGTTCTTC.

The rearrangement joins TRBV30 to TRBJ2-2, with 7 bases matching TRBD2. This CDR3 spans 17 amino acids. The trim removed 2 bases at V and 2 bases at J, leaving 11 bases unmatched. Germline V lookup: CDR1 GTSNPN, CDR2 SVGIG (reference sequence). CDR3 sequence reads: CAWSPAASGENTGELFF. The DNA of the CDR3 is TGTGCCTGGAGTCCCGCGGCAAGCGGGGAAAACACCGGGGAGCTGTTTTTT.

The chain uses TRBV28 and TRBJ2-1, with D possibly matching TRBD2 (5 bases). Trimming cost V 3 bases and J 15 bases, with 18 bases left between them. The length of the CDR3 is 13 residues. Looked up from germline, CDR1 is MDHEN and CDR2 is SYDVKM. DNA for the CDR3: TGTGCCAGCAGTTTCCGAGACTACGATTCCCGGTTCTTC. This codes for CASSFRDYDSRFF. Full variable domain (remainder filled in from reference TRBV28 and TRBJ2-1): DVKVTQSSRYLVKRTGEKVFLECVQDMDHENMFWYRQDPGLGLRLIYFSYDVKMKEKGDIPEGYSVSREKKERFSLILESASTNQTSMYLCASSFRDYDSRFFGPGTRLTVL.

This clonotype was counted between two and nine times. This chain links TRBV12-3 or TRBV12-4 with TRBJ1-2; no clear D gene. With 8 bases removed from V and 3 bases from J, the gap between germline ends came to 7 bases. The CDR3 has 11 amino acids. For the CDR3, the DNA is TGTGCCAGCGCCGCTGACTATGGCTACACCTTC. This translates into CASAADYGYTF.

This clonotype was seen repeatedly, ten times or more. As DNA, the CDR3 is TGTGCCAGCTCACGAGGCGGCCGAGTTCGGGCGGGCACCGGGGAGCTGTTTTTT. The encoded protein is CASSRGGRVRAGTGELFF. This chain uses TRBV18 with TRBJ2-2, with a tentative D call TRBD2 (5 bases). From germline, CDR1 is KGHSH and CDR2 LQKENI. Trimming removed 4 bases at V and 4 bases at J, with 22 bases between. The CDR3 totals 18 residues.

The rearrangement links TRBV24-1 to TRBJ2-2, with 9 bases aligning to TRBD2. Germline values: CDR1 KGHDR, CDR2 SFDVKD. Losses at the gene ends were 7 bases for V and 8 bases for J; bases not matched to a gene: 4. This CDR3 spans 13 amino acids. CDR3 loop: CATRTSGEGELFF. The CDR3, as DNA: TGTGCCACCAGGACTAGCGGAGAGGGGGAGCTGTTTTTT.

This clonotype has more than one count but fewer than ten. CDR3 bases: TGTGCCAGCAGCCCTTGGAGAGCGGGAGGGCCCCACGAGCAGTACTTC. It translates to CASSPWRAGGPHEQYF. This sequence joins TRBV6-1 and TRBJ2-7, with 10 bases identical to TRBD2. CDR1 and CDR2 from the germline V gene are MNHNS and SASEGT. With V trimmed by 6 bases and J by 5 bases, 13 bases remained unmatched. CDR3 size: 16 residues.

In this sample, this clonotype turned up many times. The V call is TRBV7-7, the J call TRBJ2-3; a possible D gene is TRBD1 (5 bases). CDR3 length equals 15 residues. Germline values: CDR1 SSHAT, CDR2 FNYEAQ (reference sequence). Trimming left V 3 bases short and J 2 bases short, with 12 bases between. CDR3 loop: CASSLGQRNTDTQYF. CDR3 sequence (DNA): TGTGCCAGCAGCTTGGGGCAACGGAACACAGATACGCAGTATTTT.

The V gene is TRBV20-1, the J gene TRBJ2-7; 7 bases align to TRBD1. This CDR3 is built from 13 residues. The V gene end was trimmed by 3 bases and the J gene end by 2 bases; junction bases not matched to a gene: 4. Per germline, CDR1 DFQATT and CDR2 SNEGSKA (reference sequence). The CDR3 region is CSASGTEPYEQYF. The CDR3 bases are TGCAGTGCTAGCGGGACAGAGCCCTACGAGCAGTACTTC.

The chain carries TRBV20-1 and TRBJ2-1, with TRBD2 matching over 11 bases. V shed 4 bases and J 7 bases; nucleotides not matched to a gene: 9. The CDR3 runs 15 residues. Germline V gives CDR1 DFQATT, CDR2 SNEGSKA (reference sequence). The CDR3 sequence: CSAIRVAGGRNEQFF. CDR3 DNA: TGCAGTGCTATTCGCGTAGCGGGAGGGCGGAATGAGCAGTTCTTC.

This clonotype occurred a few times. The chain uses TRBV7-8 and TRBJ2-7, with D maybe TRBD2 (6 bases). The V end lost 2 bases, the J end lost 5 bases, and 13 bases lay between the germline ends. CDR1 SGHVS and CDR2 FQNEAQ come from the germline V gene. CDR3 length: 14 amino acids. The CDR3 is CASSLRRELHEQYF. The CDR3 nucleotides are TGTGCCAGCAGCTTAAGGCGGGAACTCCACGAGCAGTACTTC.

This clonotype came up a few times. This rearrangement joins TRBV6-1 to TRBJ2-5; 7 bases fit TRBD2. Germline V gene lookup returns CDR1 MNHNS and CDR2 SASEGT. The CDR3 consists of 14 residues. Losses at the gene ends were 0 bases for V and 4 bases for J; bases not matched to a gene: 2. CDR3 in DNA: TGTGCCAGCAGTGAAGCGGGGGGGAGAGAGACCCAGTACTTC. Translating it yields CASSEAGGRETQYF.

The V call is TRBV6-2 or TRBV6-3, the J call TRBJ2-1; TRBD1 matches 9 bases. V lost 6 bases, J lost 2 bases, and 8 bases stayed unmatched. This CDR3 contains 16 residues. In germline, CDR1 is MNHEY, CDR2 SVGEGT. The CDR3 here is CASSHWDRVPYNEQFF. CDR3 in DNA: TGTGCCAGCAGCCACTGGGACAGGGTCCCCTACAATGAGCAGTTCTTC.

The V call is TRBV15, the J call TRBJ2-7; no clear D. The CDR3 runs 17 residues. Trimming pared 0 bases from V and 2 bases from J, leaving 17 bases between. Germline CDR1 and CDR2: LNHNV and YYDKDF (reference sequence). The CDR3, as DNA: TGTGCCACCAGCAGAGATCTGGCGGCAGGAGCGACCTACGAGCAGTACTTC. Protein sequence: CATSRDLAAGATYEQYF. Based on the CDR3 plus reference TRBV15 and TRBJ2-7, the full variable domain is DAMVIQNPRYQVTQFGKPVTLSCSQTLNHNVMYWYQQKSSQAPKLLFHYYDKDFNNEADTPDNFQSRRPNTSFCFLDIRSPGLGDTAMYLCATSRDLAAGATYEQYFGPGTRLTVT.

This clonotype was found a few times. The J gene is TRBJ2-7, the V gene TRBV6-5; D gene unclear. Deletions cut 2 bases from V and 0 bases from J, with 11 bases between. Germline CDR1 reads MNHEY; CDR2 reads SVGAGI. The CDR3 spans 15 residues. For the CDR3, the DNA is TGTGCCAGCAGTTACCACCTCCGGGCCTCCTACGAGCAGTACTTC. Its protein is CASSYHLRASYEQYF.

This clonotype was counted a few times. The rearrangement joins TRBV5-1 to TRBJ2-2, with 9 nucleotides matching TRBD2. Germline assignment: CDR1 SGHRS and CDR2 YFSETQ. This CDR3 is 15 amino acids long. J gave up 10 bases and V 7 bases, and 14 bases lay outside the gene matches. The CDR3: CASCVSRGGAVELFF. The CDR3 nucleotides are TGCGCCAGCTGTGTTTCTCGCGGGGGGGCCGTGGAGCTGTTTTTT.

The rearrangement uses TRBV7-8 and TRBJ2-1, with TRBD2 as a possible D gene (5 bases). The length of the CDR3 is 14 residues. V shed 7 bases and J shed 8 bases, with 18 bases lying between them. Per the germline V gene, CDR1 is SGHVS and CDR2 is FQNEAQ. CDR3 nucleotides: TGTGCCAGCATTCGGGGATTATGGGTCGATGAGCAGTTCTTC. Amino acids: CASIRGLWVDEQFF.

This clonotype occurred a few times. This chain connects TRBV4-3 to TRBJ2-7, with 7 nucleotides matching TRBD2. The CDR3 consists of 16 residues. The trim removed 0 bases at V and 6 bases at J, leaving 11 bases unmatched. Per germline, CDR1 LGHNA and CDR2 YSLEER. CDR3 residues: CASSQDTRSGATEQYF. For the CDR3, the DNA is TGCGCCAGCAGCCAAGATACGAGGAGCGGGGCCACCGAGCAGTACTTC.

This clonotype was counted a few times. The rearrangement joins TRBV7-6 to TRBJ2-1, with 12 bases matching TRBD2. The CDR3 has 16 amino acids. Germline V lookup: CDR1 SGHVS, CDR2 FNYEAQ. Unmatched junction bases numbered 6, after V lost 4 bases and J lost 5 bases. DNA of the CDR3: TGTGCCAGCAGCTCTCGGACTAGCGGGACGCACAATGAGCAGTTCTTC. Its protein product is CASSSRTSGTHNEQFF.

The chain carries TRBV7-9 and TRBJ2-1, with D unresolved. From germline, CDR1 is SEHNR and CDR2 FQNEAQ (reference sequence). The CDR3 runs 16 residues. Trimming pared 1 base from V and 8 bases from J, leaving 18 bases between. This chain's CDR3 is CASSLGQLPAVYEQFF. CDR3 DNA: TGTGCCAGCAGCTTAGGTCAGCTCCCGGCGGTCTATGAGCAGTTCTTC.

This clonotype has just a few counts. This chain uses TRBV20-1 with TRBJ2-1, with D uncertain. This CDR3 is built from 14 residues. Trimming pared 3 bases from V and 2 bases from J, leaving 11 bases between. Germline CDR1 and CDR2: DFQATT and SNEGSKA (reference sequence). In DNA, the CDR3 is TGCAGTGCTAGCCCGGGTGGTACCTACAATGAGCAGTTCTTC. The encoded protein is CSASPGGTYNEQFF.

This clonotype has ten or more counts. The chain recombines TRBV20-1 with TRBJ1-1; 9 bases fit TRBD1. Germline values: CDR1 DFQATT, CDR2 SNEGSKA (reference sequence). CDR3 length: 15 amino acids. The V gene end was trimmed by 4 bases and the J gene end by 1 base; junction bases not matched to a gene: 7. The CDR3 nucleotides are TGCAGTGCTACCGGGACAGGGTTTAGGAACACTGAAGCTTTCTTT. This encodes CSATGTGFRNTEAFF.

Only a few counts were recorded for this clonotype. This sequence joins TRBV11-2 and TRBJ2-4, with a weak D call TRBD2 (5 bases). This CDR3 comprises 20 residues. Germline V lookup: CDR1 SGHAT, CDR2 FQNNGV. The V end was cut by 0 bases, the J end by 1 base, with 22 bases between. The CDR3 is CASSLDQASLSGKAKNIQYF. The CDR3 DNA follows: TGTGCCAGCAGCTTAGATCAGGCTAGCCTTTCCGGAAAGGCCAAAAACATTCAGTACTTC.

The CDR3 coding sequence is TGTGCCAGCAGATCTGGGCGATACAATCAGCCCCAGCATTTT. This translates into CASRSGRYNQPQHF. This chain joins TRBV19 and TRBJ1-5; no reliable D call. This CDR3 comprises 14 residues. Germline lookup yields CDR1 LNHDA and CDR2 SQIVND (reference sequence). V was clipped by 9 bases and J by 3 bases, with 15 bases between them.

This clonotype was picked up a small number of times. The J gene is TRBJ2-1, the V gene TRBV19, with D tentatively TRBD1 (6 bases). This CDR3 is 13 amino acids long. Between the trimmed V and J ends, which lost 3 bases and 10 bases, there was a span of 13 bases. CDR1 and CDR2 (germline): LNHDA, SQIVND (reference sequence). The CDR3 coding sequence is TGTGCCAGTAGTATTTTGGGGGCCGAGGAGCAGTTCTTC. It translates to CASSILGAEEQFF.

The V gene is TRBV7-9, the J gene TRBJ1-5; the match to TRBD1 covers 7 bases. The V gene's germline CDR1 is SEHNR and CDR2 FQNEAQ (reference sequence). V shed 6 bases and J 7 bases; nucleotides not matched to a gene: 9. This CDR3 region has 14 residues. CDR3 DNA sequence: TGTGCCAGCAGTATTACAGGGGATCACCAGCCCCAGCATTTT. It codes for CASSITGDHQPQHF.